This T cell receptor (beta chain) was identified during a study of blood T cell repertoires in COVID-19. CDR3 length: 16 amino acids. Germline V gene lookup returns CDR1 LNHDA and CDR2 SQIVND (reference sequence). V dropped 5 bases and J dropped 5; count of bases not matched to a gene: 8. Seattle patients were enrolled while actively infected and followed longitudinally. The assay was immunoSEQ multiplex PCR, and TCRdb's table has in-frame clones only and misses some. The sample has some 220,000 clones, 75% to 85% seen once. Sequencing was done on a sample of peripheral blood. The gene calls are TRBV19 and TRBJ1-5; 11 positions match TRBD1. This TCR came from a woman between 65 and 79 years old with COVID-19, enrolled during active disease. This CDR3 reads CASSPWTGGFDQPQHF. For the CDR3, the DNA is TGTGCCAGTAGTCCGTGGACAGGGGGCTTCGATCAGCCCCAGCATTTT. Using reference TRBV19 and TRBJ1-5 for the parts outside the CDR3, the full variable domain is DGGITQSPKYLFRKEGQNVTLSCEQNLNHDAMYWYRQDPGQGLRLIYYSQIVNDFQKGDIAEGYSVSREKKESFPLTVTSAQKNPTAFYLCASSPWTGGFDQPQHFGDGTRLSIL.